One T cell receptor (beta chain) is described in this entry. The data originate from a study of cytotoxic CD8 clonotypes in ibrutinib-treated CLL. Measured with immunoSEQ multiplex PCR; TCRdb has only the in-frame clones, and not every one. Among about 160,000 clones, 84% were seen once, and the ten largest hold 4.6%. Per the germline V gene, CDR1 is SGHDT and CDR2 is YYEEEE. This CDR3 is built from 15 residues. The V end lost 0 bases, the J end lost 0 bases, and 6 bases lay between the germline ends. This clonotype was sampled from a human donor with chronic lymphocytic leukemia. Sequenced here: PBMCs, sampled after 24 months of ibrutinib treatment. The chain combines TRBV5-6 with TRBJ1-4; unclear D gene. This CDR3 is CASSLDRTTNEKLFF. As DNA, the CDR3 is TGTGCCAGCAGCTTGGACAGAACAACTAATGAAAAACTGTTTTTT.